The subject of this entry is one TCR beta chain. This specimen belongs to a study of blood T cell repertoires in COVID-19. Study context: Sample material is recorded as cDNA or gDNA derived from T cells, B-cell-depleted T cells, or PBMCs.

CDR3 length: 15 amino acids. Trimming took 7 bases from V and 2 from J, leaving 16 bases between them. Germline V CDR1 and CDR2: MNHNY, SVGAGI (reference sequence). Seattle's cohort entered during active infection and was followed longitudinally. Methods used by the authors: Amplification from reference gene primers served as the basis for estimated nucleated cell counts. TCRdb's table, derived via immunoSEQ multiplex PCR, lists solely in-frame clones and lacks some. V and J calls plus clone size are reproduced from that table; the DNA served to infer D and trimming. The profile covers some 450,000 clones, with about nine tenths appearing a single time and about 12% taken by the ten largest.

The receptor's source is a woman aged 50 to 65 with COVID-19, enrolled during active disease. The J gene is TRBJ2-3, the V gene TRBV6-6, with D possibly TRBD1 on 6 matching bases. The sequencing input was peripheral blood. Written as DNA, the CDR3 is TGTGCCAGCACCTCCCGAGGGGGACCCACAGATACGCAGTATTTT. It encodes CASTSRGGPTDTQYF.